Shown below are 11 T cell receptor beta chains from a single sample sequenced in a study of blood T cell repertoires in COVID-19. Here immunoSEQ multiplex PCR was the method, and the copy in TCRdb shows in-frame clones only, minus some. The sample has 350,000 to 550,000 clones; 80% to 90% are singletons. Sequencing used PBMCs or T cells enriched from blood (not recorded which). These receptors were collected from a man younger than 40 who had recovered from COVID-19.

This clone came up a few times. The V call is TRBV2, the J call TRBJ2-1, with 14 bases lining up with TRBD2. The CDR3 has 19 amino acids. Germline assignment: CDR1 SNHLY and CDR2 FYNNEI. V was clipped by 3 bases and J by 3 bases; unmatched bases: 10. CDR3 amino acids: CASSDLGLAGGSGYNEQFF. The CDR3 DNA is TGTGCCAGCAGTGACTTAGGACTAGCGGGAGGAAGTGGCTACAATGAGCAGTTCTTC.

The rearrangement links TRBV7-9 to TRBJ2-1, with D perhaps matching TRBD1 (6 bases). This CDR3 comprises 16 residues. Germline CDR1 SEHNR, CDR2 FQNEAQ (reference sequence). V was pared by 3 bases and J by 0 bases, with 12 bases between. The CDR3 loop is CASSFLQGISYNEQFF. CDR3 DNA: TGTGCCAGCAGCTTCTTACAGGGAATCTCCTACAATGAGCAGTTCTTC.

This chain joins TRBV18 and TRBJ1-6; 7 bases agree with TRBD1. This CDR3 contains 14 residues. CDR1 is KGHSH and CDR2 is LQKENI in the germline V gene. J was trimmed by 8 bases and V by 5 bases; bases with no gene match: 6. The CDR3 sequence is CASSSQGLDSPLHF. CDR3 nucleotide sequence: TGTGCCAGCTCATCACAGGGGCTGGATTCACCCCTCCACTTT.

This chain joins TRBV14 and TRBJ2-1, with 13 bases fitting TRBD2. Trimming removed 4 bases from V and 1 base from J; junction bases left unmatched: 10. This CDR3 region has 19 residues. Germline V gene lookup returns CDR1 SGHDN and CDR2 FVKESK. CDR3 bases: TGTGCCAGCAGCCCCGGGACTAGCGGGACTGTTCGTTCCTACAATGAGCAGTTCTTC. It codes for CASSPGTSGTVRSYNEQFF.

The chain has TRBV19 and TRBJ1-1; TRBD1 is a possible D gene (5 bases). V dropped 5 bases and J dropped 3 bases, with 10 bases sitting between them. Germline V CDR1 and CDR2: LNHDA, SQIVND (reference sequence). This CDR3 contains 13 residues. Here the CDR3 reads CASSVGGHTEAFF. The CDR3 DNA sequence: TGTGCCAGTAGTGTGGGGGGACACACTGAAGCTTTCTTT. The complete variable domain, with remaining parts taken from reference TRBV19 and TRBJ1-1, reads DGGITQSPKYLFRKEGQNVTLSCEQNLNHDAMYWYRQDPGQGLRLIYYSQIVNDFQKGDIAEGYSVSREKKESFPLTVTSAQKNPTAFYLCASSVGGHTEAFFGQGTRLTVV.

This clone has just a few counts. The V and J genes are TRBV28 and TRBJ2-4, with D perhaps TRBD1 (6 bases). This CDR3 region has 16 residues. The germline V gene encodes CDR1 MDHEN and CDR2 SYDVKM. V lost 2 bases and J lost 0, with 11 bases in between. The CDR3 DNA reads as TGTGCCAGCAGTTTACCCGGGACAATAGCCAAAAACATTCAGTACTTC. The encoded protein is CASSLPGTIAKNIQYF.

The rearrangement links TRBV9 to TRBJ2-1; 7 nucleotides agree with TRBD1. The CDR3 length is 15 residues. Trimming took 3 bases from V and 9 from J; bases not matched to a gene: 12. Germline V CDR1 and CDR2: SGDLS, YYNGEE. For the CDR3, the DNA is TGTGCCAGCAGCGGACAGGGCAAGTTAGGCGGTGAGCAGTTCTTC. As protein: CASSGQGKLGGEQFF.

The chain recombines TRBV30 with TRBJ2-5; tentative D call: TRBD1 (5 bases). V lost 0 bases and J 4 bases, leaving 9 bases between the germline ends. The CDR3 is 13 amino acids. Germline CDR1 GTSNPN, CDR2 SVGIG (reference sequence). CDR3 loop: CAWSVQERETQYF. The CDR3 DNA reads TGTGCCTGGAGTGTACAGGAGAGAGAGACCCAGTACTTC.

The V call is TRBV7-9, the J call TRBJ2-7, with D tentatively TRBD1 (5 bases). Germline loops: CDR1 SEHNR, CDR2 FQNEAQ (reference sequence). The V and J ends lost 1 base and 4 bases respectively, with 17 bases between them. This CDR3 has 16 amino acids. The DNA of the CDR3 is TGTGCCAGCAGCTTAGTTTTGTTCCAGGGCCAATACGAGCAGTACTTC. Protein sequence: CASSLVLFQGQYEQYF.

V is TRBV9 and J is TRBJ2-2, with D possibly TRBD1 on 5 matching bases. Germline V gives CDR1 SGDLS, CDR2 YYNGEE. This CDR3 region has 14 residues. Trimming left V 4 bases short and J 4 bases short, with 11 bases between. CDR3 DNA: TGTGCCAGCAGCCCTATAGGGGTCACCGGGGAGCTGTTTTTT. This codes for CASSPIGVTGELFF. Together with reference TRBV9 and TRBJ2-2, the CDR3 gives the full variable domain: DSGVTQTPKHLITATGQRVTLRCSPRSGDLSVYWYQQSLDQGLQFLIQYYNGEERAKGNILERFSAQQFPDLHSELNLSSLELGDSALYFCASSPIGVTGELFFGEGSRLTVL.

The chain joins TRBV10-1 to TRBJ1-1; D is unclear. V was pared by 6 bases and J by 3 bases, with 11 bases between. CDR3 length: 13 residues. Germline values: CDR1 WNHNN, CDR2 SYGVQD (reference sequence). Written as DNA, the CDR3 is TGCGCCAGCAGACTGGGGAGAGACACTGAAGCTTTCTTT. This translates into CASRLGRDTEAFF.